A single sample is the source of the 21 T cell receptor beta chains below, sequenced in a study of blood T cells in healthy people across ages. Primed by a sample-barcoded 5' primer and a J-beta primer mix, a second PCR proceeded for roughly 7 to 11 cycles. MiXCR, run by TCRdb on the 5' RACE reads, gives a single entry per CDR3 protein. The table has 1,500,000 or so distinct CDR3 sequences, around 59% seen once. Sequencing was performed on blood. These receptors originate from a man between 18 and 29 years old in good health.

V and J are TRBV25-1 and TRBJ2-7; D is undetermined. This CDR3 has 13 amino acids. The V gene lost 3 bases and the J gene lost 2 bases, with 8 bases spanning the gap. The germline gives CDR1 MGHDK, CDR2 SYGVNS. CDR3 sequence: CASSDYSTYEQYF. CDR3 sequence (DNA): TGTGCCAGCAGTGACTACAGTACCTACGAGCAGTACTTC.

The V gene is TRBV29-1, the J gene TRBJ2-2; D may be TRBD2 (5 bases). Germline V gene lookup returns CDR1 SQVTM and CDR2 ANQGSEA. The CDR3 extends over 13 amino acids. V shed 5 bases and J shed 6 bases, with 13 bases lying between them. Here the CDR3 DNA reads TGCAGCGTTTTGGACTCAGCCTCCGGGGAGCTGTTTTTT. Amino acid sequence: CSVLDSASGELFF.

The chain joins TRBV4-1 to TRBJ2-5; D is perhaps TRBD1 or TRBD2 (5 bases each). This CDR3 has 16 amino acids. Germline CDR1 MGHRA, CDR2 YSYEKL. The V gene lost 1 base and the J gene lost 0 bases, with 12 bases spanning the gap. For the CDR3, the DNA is TGCGCCAGCAGCCAAGCGGGACCGCCAGACCAAGAGACCCAGTACTTC. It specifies CASSQAGPPDQETQYF.

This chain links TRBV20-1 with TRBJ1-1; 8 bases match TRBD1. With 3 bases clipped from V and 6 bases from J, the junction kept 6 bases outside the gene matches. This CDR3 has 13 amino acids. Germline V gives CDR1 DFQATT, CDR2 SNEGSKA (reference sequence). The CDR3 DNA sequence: TGCAGTGCTAGCCGGGGACAGGTCGCTGAAGCTTTCTTT. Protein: CSASRGQVAEAFF.

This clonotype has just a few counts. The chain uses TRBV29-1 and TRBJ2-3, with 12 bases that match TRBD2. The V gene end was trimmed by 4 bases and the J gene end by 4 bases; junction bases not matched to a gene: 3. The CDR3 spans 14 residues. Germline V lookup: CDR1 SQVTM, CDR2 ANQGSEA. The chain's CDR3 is CSVGLAGEADTQYF. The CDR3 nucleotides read TGCAGCGTTGGACTAGCGGGAGAAGCAGATACGCAGTATTTT.

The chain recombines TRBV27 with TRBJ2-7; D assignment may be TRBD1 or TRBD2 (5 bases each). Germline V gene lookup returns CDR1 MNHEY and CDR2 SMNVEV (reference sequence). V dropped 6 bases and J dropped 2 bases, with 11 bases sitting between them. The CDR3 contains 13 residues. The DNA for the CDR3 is TGTGCCAGCAGGGGGGACGCAACCTACGAGCAGTACTTC. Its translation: CASRGDATYEQYF.

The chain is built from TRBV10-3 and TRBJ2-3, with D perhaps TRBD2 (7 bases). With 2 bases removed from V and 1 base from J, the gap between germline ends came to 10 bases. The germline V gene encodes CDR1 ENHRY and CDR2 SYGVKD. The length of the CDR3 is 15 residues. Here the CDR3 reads CAISEPGGRTDTQYF. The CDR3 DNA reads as TGTGCCATCAGTGAGCCGGGGGGCCGCACAGATACGCAGTATTTT.

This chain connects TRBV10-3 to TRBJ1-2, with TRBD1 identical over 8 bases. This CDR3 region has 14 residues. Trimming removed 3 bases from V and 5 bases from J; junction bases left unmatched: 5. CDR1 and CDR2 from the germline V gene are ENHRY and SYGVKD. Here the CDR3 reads CAISEQGVIYGYTF. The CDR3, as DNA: TGTGCCATCAGTGAACAGGGGGTAATTTATGGCTACACCTTC.

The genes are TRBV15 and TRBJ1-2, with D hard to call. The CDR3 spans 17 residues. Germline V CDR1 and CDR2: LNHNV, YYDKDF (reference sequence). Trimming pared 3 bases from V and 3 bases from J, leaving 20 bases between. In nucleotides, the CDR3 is TGTGCCACCAGCAGTAACTTGGACCTTGTAGCGGACTATGGCTACACCTTC. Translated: CATSSNLDLVADYGYTF.

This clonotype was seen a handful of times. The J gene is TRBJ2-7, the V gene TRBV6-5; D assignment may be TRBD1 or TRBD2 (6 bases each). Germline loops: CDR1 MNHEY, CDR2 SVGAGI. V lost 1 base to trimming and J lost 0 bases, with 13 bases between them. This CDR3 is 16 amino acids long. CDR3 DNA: TGTGCCAGCAGTTACTTTCGGGGGCTCCCCTCCTACGAGCAGTACTTC. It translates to CASSYFRGLPSYEQYF.

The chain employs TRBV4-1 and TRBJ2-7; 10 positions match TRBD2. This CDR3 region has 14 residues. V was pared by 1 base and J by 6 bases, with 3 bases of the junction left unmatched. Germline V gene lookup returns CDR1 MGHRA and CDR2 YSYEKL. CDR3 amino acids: CASSQVIAGGEQYF. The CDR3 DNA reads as TGCGCCAGCAGCCAAGTCATAGCGGGAGGCGAGCAGTACTTC.

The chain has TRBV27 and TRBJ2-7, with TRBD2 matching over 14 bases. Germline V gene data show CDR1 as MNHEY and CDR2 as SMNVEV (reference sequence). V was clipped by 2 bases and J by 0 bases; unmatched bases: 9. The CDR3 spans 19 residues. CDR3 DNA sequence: TGTGCCAGCAGTTTAAGAGCCGGGACTAGCGGGGGCCGCTCCTACGAGCAGTACTTC. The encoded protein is CASSLRAGTSGGRSYEQYF.

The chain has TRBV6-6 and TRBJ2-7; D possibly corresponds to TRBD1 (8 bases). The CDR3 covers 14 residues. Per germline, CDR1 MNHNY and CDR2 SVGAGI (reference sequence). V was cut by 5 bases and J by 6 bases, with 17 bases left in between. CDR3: CASSAQGGSGEQYF. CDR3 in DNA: TGTGCCAGCAGTGCACAGGGGGGGTCTGGCGAGCAGTACTTC.

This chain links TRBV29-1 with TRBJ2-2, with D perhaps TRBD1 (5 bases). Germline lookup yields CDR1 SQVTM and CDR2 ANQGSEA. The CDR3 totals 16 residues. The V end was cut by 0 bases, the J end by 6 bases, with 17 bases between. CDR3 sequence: CSVEDFSEAGSGELFF. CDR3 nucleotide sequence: TGCAGCGTTGAAGATTTCTCCGAGGCAGGGTCCGGGGAGCTGTTTTTT.

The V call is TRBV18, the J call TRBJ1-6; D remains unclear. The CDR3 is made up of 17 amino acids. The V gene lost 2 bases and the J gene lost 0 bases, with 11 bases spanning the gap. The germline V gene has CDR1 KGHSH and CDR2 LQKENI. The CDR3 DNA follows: TGTGCCAGCTCACCAGGGGATCCAAGCTCCTATAATTCACCCCTCCACTTT. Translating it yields CASSPGDPSSYNSPLHF.

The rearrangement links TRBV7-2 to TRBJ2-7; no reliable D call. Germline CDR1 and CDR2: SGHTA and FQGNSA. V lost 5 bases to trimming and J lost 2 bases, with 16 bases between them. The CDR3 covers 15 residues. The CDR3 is CASSPALGFAYEQYF. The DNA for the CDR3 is TGTGCCAGCAGCCCCGCGCTAGGTTTTGCCTACGAGCAGTACTTC.

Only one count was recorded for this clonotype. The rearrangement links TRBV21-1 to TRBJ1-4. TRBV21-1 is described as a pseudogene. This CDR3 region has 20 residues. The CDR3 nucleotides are TGTGCCAGCAGCCCAAACGCTCACAGTTGGCGTGGGAGTACTAATGAAAAACTGTTTTTT. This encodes CASSPNAHSWRGSTNEKLFF.

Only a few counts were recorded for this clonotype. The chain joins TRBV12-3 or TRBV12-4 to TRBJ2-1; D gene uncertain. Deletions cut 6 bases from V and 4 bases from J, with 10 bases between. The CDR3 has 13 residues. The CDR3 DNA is TGTGCCAGCAGCTTGCGAGAATACAATGAGCAGTTCTTC. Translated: CASSLREYNEQFF.

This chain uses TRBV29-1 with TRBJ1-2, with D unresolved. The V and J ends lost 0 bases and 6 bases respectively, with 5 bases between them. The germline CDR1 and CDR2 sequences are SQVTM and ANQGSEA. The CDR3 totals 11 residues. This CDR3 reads CSVEEGNGYTF. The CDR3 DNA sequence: TGCAGCGTTGAAGAAGGGAATGGCTACACCTTC.

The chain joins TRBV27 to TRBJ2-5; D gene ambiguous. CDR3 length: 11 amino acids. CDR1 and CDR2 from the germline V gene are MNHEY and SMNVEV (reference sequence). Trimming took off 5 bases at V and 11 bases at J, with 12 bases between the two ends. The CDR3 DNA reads TGTGCCAGCAGTGGGTCTCAGGAGCAGTACTTC. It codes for CASSGSQEQYF.

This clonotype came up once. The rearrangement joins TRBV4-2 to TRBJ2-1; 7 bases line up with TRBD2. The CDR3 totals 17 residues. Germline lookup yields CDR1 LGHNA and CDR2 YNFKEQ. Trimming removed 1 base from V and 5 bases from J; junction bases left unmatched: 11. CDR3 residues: CASSQGDGGVTNNEQFF. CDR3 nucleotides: TGTGCCAGCAGCCAAGGTGATGGGGGGGTCACGAACAATGAGCAGTTCTTC.